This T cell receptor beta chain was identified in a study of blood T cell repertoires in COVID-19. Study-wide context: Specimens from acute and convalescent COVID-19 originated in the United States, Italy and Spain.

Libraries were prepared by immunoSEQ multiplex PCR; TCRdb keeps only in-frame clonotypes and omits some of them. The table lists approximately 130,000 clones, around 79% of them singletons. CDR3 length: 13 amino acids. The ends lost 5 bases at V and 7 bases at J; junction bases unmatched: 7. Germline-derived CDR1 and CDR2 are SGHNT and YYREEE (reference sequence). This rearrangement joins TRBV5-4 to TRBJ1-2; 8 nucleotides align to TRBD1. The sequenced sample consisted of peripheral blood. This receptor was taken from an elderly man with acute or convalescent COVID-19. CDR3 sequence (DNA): TGTGCCAGCAGAGTGGGGACAGGAATTGGCTACACCTTC. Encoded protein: CASRVGTGIGYTF.